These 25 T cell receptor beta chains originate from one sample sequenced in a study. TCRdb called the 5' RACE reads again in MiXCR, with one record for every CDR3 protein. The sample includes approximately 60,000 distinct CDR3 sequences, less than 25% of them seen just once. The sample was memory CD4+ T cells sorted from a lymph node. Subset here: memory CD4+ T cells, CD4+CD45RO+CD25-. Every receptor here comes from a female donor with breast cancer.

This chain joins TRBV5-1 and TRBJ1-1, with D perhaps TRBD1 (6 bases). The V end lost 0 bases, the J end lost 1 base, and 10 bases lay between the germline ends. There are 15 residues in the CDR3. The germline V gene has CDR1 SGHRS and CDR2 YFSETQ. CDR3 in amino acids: CASSLDGQRNTEAFF. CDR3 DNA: TGCGCCAGCAGCTTGGACGGACAGAGGAACACTGAAGCTTTCTTT.

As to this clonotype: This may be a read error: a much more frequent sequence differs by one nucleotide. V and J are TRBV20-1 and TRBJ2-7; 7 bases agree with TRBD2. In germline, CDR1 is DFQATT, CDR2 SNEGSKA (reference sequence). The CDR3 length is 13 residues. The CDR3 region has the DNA TGCAGTGCTAGACGGAGCGGGACCTACGAGCAGTGCTTC. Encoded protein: CSARRSGTYEQCF.

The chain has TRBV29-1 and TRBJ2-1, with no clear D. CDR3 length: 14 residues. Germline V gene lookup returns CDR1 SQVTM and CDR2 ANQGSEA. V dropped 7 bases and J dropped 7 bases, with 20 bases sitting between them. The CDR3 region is CSARSPRYENEQFF. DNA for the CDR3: TGCAGCGCGCGATCCCCCAGGTATGAAAATGAGCAGTTCTTC.

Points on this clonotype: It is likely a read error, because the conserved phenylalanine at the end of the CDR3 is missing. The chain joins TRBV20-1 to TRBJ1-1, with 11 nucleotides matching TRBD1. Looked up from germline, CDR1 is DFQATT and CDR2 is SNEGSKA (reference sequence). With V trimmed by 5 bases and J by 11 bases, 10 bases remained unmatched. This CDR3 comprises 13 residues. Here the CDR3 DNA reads TGCAGTGCTGGACAGGGGGCGCTGGGGGAGGCTTTCCTT. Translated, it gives CSAGQGALGEAFL.

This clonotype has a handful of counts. The CDR3, as DNA: TGTGCCAGCAGCCAGACGCCAGGGGTTAATCAGCCCCAGCATTTT. Translation gives CASSQTPGVNQPQHF. The chain employs TRBV7-2 and TRBJ1-5, with D possibly being TRBD1 (6 bases). V was clipped by 5 bases and J by 4 bases, with 15 bases between them. The CDR3 covers 15 residues. Germline CDR1 reads SGHTA; CDR2 reads FQGNSA. The full variable domain, with the rest looked up from reference TRBV7-2 and TRBJ1-5, is GAGVSQSPSNKVTEKGKDVELRCDPISGHTALYWYRQSLGQGLEFLIYFQGNSAPDKSGLPSDRFSAERTGGSVSTLTIQRTQQEDSAVYLCASSQTPGVNQPQHFGDGTRLSIL.

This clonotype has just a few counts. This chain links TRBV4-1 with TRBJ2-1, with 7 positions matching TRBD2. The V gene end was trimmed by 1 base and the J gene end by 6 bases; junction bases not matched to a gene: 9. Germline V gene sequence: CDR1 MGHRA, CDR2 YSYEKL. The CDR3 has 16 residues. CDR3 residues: CASSQVIAGVFNEQFF. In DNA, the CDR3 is TGCGCCAGCAGCCAAGTTATCGCGGGAGTATTCAATGAGCAGTTCTTC.

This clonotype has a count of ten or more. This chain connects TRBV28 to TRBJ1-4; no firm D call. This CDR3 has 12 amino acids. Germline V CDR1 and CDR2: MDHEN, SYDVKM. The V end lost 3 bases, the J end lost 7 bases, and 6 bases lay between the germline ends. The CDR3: CASSFSGEKLFF. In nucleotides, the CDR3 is TGTGCCAGCAGTTTTTCAGGTGAAAAACTGTTTTTT.

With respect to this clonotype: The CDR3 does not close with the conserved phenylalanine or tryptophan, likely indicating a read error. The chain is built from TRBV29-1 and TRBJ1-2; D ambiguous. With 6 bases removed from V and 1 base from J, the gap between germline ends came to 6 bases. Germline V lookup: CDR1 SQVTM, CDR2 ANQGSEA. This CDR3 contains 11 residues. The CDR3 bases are TGCAGCGTCCAGGTTAACTATGGCTACACCCTC. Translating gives CSVQVNYGYTL.

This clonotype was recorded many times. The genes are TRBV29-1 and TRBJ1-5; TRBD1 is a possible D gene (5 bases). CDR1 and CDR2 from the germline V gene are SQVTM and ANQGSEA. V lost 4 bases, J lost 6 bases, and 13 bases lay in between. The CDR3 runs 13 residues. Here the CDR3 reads CSVGGGAGQPQHF. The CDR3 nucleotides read TGCAGCGTTGGGGGTGGGGCAGGTCAGCCCCAGCATTTT. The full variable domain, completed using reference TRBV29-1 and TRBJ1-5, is SAVISQKPSRDICQRGTSLTIQCQVDSQVTMMFWYRQQPGQSLTLIATANQGSEATYESGFVIDKFPISRPNLTFSTLTVSNMSPEDSSIYLCSVGGGAGQPQHFGDGTRLSIL.

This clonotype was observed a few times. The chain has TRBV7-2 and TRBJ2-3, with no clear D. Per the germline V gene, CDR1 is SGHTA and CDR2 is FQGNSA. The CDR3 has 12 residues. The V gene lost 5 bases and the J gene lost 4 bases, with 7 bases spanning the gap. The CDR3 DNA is TGTGCCAGCAGCCCAGCGTCAGATACGCAGTATTTT. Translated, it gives CASSPASDTQYF.

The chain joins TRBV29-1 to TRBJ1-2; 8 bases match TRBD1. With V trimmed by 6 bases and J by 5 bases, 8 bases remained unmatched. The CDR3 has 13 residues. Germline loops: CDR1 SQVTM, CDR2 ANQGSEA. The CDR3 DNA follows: TGCAGCGTCTCTGGACAGGGCGCATATGGCTACACCTTC. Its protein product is CSVSGQGAYGYTF.

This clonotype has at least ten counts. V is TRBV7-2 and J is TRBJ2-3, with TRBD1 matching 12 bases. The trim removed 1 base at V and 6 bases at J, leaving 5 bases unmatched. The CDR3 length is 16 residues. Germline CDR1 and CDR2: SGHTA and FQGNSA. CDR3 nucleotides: TGTGCCAGCAGCTTAGAAGGGACAGGGGGCGAGGATACGCAGTATTTT. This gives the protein CASSLEGTGGEDTQYF.

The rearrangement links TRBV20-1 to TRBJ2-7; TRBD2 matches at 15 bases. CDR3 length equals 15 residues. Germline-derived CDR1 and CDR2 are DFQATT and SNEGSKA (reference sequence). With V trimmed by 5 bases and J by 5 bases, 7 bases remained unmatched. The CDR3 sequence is CSALGLAGGRNEQYF. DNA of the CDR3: TGCAGTGCTCTGGGACTAGCGGGAGGAAGGAACGAGCAGTACTTC.

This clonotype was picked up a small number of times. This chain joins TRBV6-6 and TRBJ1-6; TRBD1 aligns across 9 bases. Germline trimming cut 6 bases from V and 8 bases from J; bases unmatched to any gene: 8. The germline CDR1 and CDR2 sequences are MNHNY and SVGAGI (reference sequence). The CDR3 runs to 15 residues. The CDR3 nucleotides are TGTGCCAGCAGGCCCCTGGGACAGGGTGATTCACCCCTCCACTTT. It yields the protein CASRPLGQGDSPLHF.

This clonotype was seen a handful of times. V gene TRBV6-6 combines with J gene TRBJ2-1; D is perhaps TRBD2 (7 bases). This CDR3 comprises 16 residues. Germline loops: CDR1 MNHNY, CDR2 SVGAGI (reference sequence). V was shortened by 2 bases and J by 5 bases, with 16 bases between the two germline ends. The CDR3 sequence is CASSYRQGGGDNEQFF. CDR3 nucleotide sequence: TGTGCCAGCAGTTACAGGCAGGGAGGGGGGGACAATGAGCAGTTCTTC.

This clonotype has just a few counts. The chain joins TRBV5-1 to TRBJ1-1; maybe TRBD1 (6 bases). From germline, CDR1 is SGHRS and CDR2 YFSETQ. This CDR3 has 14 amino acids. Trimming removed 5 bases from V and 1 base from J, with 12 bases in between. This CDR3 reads CASRNYRENTEAFF. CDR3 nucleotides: TGCGCCAGCAGGAACTACAGGGAGAACACTGAAGCTTTCTTT.

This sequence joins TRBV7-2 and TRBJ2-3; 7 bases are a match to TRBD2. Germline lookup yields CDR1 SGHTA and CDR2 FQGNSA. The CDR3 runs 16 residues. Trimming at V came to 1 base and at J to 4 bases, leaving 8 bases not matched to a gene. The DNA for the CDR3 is TGTGCCAGCAGCTTAGGTGGGGGAGGGCCGGCAGATACGCAGTATTTT. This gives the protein CASSLGGGGPADTQYF.

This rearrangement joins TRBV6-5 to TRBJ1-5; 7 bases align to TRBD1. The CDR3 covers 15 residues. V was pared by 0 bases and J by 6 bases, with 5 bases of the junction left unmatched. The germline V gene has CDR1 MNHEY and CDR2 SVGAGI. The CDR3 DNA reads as TGTGCCAGCAGTTACTCGGGCCCAGGGGGTCAGCCCCAGCATTTT. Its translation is CASSYSGPGGQPQHF.

The chain's CDR3 is CSVRGERSYNEQFF. CDR3 in DNA: TGCAGCGTTAGGGGGGAGAGGTCTTATAATGAGCAGTTCTTC. The V gene is TRBV29-1, the J gene TRBJ2-1; TRBD1 or TRBD2 may be the D gene (6 bases each). V was trimmed by 5 bases and J by 7 bases, leaving 18 bases between them. The CDR3 runs 14 residues. Germline V gene lookup returns CDR1 SQVTM and CDR2 ANQGSEA.

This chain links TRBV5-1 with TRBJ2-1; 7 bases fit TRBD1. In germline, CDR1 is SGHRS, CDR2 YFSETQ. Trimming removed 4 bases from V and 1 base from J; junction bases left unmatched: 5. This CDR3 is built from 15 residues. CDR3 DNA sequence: TGCGCCAGCAGCCCGGGACAGTTTTCCTACAATGAGCAGTTCTTC. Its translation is CASSPGQFSYNEQFF.

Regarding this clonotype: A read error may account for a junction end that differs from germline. Here the CDR3 reads CASSWDGGSGNTLYF. The CDR3 nucleotides are TGCGCCAGCAGCTGGGACGGCGGCTCTGGAAACACCTTATATTTT. V and J are TRBV5-1 and TRBJ1-3; a weak D match, TRBD1 (5 bases). The CDR3 totals 15 residues. Germline CDR1 reads SGHRS; CDR2 reads YFSETQ.

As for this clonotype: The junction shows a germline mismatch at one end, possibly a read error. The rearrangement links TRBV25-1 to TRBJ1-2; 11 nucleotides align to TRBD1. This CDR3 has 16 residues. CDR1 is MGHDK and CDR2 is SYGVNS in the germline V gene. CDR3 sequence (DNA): TGTGCCAGCAGTCATACCGGGACAGGGGGTGACTATGGCTACGCCTTC. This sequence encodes CASSHTGTGGDYGYAF.

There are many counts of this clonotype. CDR3 nucleotide sequence: TGTGCCAGCCAGAGGGGCCAATCCTACGAGCAGTACTTC. Amino acids: CASQRGQSYEQYF. The gene calls are TRBV27 and TRBJ2-7; D could derive from TRBD1 or TRBD2 (5 bases each). Trimming shortened V by 8 bases and J by 1 base, and 12 bases separated the two germline ends. The CDR3 is 13 amino acids. Germline assignment: CDR1 MNHEY and CDR2 SMNVEV (reference sequence).

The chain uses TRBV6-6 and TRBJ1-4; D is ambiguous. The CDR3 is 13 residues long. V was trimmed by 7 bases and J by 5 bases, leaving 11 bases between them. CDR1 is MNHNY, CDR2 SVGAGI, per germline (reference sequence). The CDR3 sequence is CASKGRENEKLFF. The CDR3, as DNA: TGTGCCAGCAAAGGGCGCGAGAATGAAAAACTGTTTTTT.

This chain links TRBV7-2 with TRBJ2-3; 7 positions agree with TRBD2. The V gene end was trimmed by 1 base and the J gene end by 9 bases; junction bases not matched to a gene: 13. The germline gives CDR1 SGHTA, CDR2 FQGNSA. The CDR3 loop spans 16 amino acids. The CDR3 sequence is CASSLGSSASGVTQYF. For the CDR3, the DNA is TGTGCCAGCAGCTTAGGATCATCGGCCAGCGGGGTCACGCAGTATTTT.